This TCR beta chain is from a study of cytomegalovirus exposure and HLA in healthy donors. Study-wide results and caveats: High specificity and sensitivity for cytomegalovirus status were reported for the classifier. Altogether, 150 to 200 TCR beta chains were recorded as cytomegalovirus-associated.

From germline, CDR1 is MDHEN and CDR2 SYDVKM. The CDR3 sequence is 11 residues long. Between the trimmed V and J ends, which lost 4 bases and 8 bases, there was a span of 6 bases. Regarding this clone: Its target is not known.

The repertoire was sequenced with immunoSEQ multiplex PCR; TCRdb's copy has only in-frame clones and lacks some. The sample has 90,000 to 120,000 clones, nearly 97% seen once; the top ten hold roughly 0.66%. V gene TRBV28 combines with J gene TRBJ1-5, with unresolved D. This sequence originates from a woman aged 18-35 years in good health and CMV-seronegative. The sequenced sample was PBMCs. CDR3 bases: TGTGCCAGCAGTTCGCCGGAGCCCCAGCATTTT. Protein product: CASSSPEPQHF. The full variable domain, rest sourced from reference TRBV28 and TRBJ1-5, is DVKVTQSSRYLVKRTGEKVFLECVQDMDHENMFWYRQDPGLGLRLIYFSYDVKMKEKGDIPEGYSVSREKKERFSLILESASTNQTSMYLCASSSPEPQHFGDGTRLSIL.